Below, 16 T cell receptor beta chains from the same sample are listed, as sequenced in a study of preoperative IRX-2 immunotherapy in early breast cancer. Treatment denoted: preoperative locoregional IRX-2 cytokine immunotherapy. Clones were sequenced by immunoSEQ multiplex PCR, and TCRdb holds only the in-frame ones, with some missing. The sample gives about 23,000 clones, around 87% of which show up once; about 8.4% is in the top ten. The sample in question was tumor tissue, obtained after IRX-2 immunotherapy. These receptors came from a human donor with breast cancer.

The rearrangement links TRBV7-8 to TRBJ1-2; D is undetermined. The germline V gene has CDR1 SGHVS and CDR2 FQNEAQ. V lost 5 bases, J lost 3 bases, and 10 bases lay in between. This CDR3 is built from 13 residues. CDR3: CASSPDGYYGYTF. The CDR3 coding sequence is TGTGCCAGCAGCCCGGACGGTTACTATGGCTACACCTTC.

The chain joins TRBV5-1 to TRBJ2-1; D tentatively reads TRBD1 or TRBD2 (7 bases each). Germline V CDR1 and CDR2: SGHRS, YFSETQ. Deletions cut 0 bases from V and 6 bases from J, with 16 bases between. The CDR3 has 16 amino acids. The CDR3 coding sequence is TGCGCCAGCAGCTTGGATCCGGGCAGGGGGGGCAATGAGCAGTTCTTC. This codes for CASSLDPGRGGNEQFF.

V usage is TRBV19 and J usage is TRBJ2-1; D gene ambiguous. Germline V gene data show CDR1 as LNHDA and CDR2 as SQIVND (reference sequence). The germline V and J ends were trimmed by 1 base and 13 bases, with 14 bases remaining between them. The CDR3 loop spans 13 amino acids. The CDR3 is CASSIGDSQRQFF. The CDR3 nucleotides are TGTGCCAGTAGTATAGGAGACTCCCAGCGCCAGTTCTTC.

The chain joins TRBV11-2 to TRBJ1-6; possibly TRBD1 for D (5 bases). This CDR3 contains 14 residues. Germline CDR1 SGHAT, CDR2 FQNNGV. The ends were cut back, 4 bases at V and 5 bases at J, with 9 bases in the middle. DNA of the CDR3: TGTGCCAGCAGCTCGACAGATAATAATTCACCCCTCCACTTT. Its translation is CASSSTDNNSPLHF.

The V gene is TRBV19, the J gene TRBJ1-2, with D perhaps TRBD1 (5 bases). Per germline, CDR1 LNHDA and CDR2 SQIVND (reference sequence). The CDR3 covers 15 residues. The V end was cut by 2 bases, the J end by 7 bases, with 17 bases between. This chain's CDR3 is CASSILGQAIGGYTF. The CDR3, as DNA: TGTGCCAGTAGTATACTGGGGCAGGCAATAGGTGGCTACACCTTC.

The V and J genes are TRBV18 and TRBJ1-6; 9 bases are shared with TRBD1. The CDR3 has 15 amino acids. Germline V gene sequence: CDR1 KGHSH, CDR2 LQKENI. The junction had 3 bases not matched to a gene; V was cut back by 0 bases and J by 9 bases. The CDR3 region has the DNA TGTGCCAGCTCACCACCGGGACAGGGCGGTTCACCCCTCCACTTT. Its translation is CASSPPGQGGSPLHF.

This chain joins TRBV19 and TRBJ2-1, with TRBD1 identical over 10 bases. Germline V gives CDR1 LNHDA, CDR2 SQIVND (reference sequence). The J segment lost 8 bases and the V segment lost 5 bases, leaving 9 bases of the junction unmatched. The CDR3 is 15 amino acids. CDR3 nucleotides: TGTGCCAGTAGTTATGGACAGGGGGTTATCGATGAGCAGTTCTTC. Translating gives CASSYGQGVIDEQFF.

This chain connects TRBV5-1 to TRBJ2-3; D uncertain. The germline V and J ends were trimmed by 4 bases and 6 bases, with 18 bases remaining between them. The CDR3 is made up of 15 amino acids. Per the germline V gene, CDR1 is SGHRS and CDR2 is YFSETQ. Here the CDR3 DNA reads TGCGCCAGCAGCGAGGCCCTTACCCCTATCGATACGCAGTATTTT. This codes for CASSEALTPIDTQYF.

This clone was seen more than once but under ten times. This sequence joins TRBV2 and TRBJ2-1; TRBD1 is a possible D gene (5 bases). The germline gives CDR1 SNHLY, CDR2 FYNNEI. This CDR3 has 12 amino acids. V dropped 5 bases and J dropped 8 bases, with 10 bases sitting between them. The CDR3 region is CASSPGLDEQFF. CDR3 sequence (DNA): TGTGCCAGCAGTCCAGGGTTGGATGAGCAGTTCTTC.

The J gene is TRBJ2-3, the V gene TRBV10-3, with D possibly TRBD1 on 5 matching bases. V was trimmed by 7 bases and J by 6 bases, leaving 11 bases between them. There are 12 residues in the CDR3. CDR1 and CDR2 from the germline V gene are ENHRY and SYGVKD. The CDR3 nucleotides read TGTGCCATCAACACAGGTTACGATACGCAGTATTTT. It encodes CAINTGYDTQYF.

This clone was counted a few times. The rearrangement uses TRBV5-1 and TRBJ2-1; no definite D call. The CDR3 totals 12 residues. Germline CDR1 SGHRS, CDR2 YFSETQ. The V end was cut by 4 bases, the J end by 8 bases, with 10 bases between. The chain's CDR3 is CASSPRTDEQFF. The CDR3 nucleotides are TGCGCCAGCAGCCCGAGAACGGATGAGCAGTTCTTC.

V is TRBV27 and J is TRBJ2-5; TRBD2 aligns across 8 bases. V gave up 8 bases and J gave up 5 bases; unmatched junction bases: 10. Germline V gives CDR1 MNHEY, CDR2 SMNVEV (reference sequence). The CDR3 is 14 residues long. The CDR3 protein is CASCPGLALETQYF. The CDR3 DNA is TGTGCCAGCTGCCCCGGACTAGCATTGGAGACCCAGTACTTC.

The chain carries TRBV9 and TRBJ2-7; a possible D gene is TRBD1 (5 bases). Germline V lookup: CDR1 SGDLS, CDR2 YYNGEE. Trimming took off 0 bases at V and 6 bases at J, with 10 bases between the two ends. The CDR3 loop spans 13 amino acids. This CDR3 reads CASSVEGRGEQYF. Here the CDR3 DNA reads TGTGCCAGCAGCGTAGAGGGTAGGGGCGAGCAGTACTTC. Based on the CDR3 plus reference TRBV9 and TRBJ2-7, the full variable domain is DSGVTQTPKHLITATGQRVTLRCSPRSGDLSVYWYQQSLDQGLQFLIQYYNGEERAKGNILERFSAQQFPDLHSELNLSSLELGDSALYFCASSVEGRGEQYFGPGTRLTVT.

The CDR3 region is CASSGGLAGPWETQYF. The DNA of the CDR3 is TGTGCCAGCAGTGGGGGACTAGCGGGGCCGTGGGAGACCCAGTACTTC. This chain links TRBV6-6 with TRBJ2-5, with TRBD2 matching 13 bases. V dropped 5 bases and J dropped 5; count of bases not matched to a gene: 8. Germline V gene sequence: CDR1 MNHNY, CDR2 SVGAGI (reference sequence). The CDR3 covers 16 residues.

J is TRBJ1-3 and V is TRBV11-2; D is uncertain. The V and J ends lost 0 bases and 0 bases respectively, with 6 bases between them. This CDR3 spans 15 amino acids. The germline V gene has CDR1 SGHAT and CDR2 FQNNGV. Here the CDR3 reads CASSLEGSSGNTIYF. The CDR3 DNA sequence: TGTGCCAGCAGCTTAGAGGGGAGCTCTGGAAACACCATATATTTT. The whole variable domain, remainder taken from reference TRBV11-2 and TRBJ1-3, is EAGVAQSPRYKIIEKRQSVAFWCNPISGHATLYWYQQILGQGPKLLIQFQNNGVVDDSQLPKDRFSAERLKGVDSTLKIQPAKLEDSAVYLCASSLEGSSGNTIYFGEGSWLTVV.

This sequence joins TRBV18 and TRBJ1-1, with 7 bases matching TRBD1. The germline V gene encodes CDR1 KGHSH and CDR2 LQKENI. After removal of 3 bases from V and 1 base from J, the junction contained 2 bases not matched to a gene. The CDR3 extends over 14 amino acids. CDR3 sequence reads: CASSPGQQNTEAFF. The CDR3 DNA reads TGTGCCAGCTCACCGGGACAGCAGAACACTGAAGCTTTCTTT.